The rows below give T cell receptor beta chains drawn from one sample of a study of blood T cell repertoires in COVID-19. Assay used: immunoSEQ multiplex PCR; TCRdb lists only in-frame clones, some missing. This table holds tens of thousands of clones, about 88% found once. What was sequenced was peripheral blood. Every receptor here comes from a man in his 70s with acute or convalescent COVID-19. CDR3s include the opening cysteine and the closing phenylalanine or tryptophan. A D gene is named only where the DNA matches it firmly. The size entry is marked missing in some rows and otherwise reads once, few, many or a size class.

J: TRBJ2-7; V: TRBV15; length: 15; D: TRBD1; size: NA; DNA: TGTGCCACCAGCAGCCCGGGACAGGGATTCTACGAGCAGTACTTC; CDR3: CATSSPGQGFYEQYF
J: TRBJ2-7; V: TRBV19; length: 16; D: TRBD1; size: NA; DNA: TGTGCCAGTAGTTCCCCCGGGACAGGCAACTCCTACGAGCAGTACTTC; CDR3: CASSSPGTGNSYEQYF
J: TRBJ2-4; V: TRBV11-2; length: 14; D: TRBD1; size: NA; DNA: TGTGCCAGCAGCCCGGGACAGGGTAAAAACATTCAGTACTTC; CDR3: CASSPGQGKNIQYF
J: TRBJ2-1; V: TRBV9; length: 14; D: NA; size: NA; DNA: TGTGCCAGCAGCGTAACGGAGGGAATCAATGAGCAGTTCTTC; CDR3: CASSVTEGINEQFF
J: TRBJ2-7; V: TRBV9; length: 15; D: NA; size: NA; DNA: TGTGCCAGCAGCGCCACTGCGGGGGCTAACTACGAGCAGTACTTC; CDR3: CASSATAGANYEQYF
J: TRBJ2-2; V: TRBV6-5; length: 15; D: TRBD1; size: NA; DNA: TGTGCCAGCAGCCTTCAGGGGGCTATCGGCGGGGAGCTGTTTTTT; CDR3: CASSLQGAIGGELFF
J: TRBJ2-5; V: TRBV24-1; length: 15; D: NA; size: NA; DNA: TGTGCCACCAGTGATTTAAGGGGCACCGGGGAGACCCAGTACTTC; CDR3: CATSDLRGTGETQYF
J: TRBJ1-5; V: TRBV19; length: 15; D: TRBD1; size: few; DNA: TGTGCCAGTAAAAGGACAGGGCATAGCAATCAGCCCCAGCATTTT; CDR3: CASKRTGHSNQPQHF
J: TRBJ1-2; V: TRBV6-5; length: 13; D: NA; size: NA; DNA: TGTGCCAGCAGTTACGATGGGACATATGGCTACACCTTC; CDR3: CASSYDGTYGYTF
J: TRBJ2-5; V: TRBV5-8; length: 14; D: NA; size: once; DNA: TGTGCCAGCAGTCCCGGACCCAGGAGGGAGACCCAGTACTTC; CDR3: CASSPGPRRETQYF
J: TRBJ2-3; V: TRBV7-2; length: 15; D: TRBD2; size: NA; DNA: TGTGCCAGCAGCTTTGCGGGGGGGTACGCAGATACGCAGTATTTT; CDR3: CASSFAGGYADTQYF
J: TRBJ2-1; V: TRBV6-5; length: 14; D: NA; size: NA; DNA: TGTGCCAGCAGCCGGTCCAACTCCTACAATGAGCAGTTCTTC; CDR3: CASSRSNSYNEQFF
J: TRBJ2-6; V: TRBV5-1; length: 19; D: NA; size: NA; DNA: TGCGCCAGCAGCCCGGAGGACAGTAGTTTTAGCTCTGGGGCCAACGTCCTGACTTTC; CDR3: CASSPEDSSFSSGANVLTF
J: TRBJ1-4; V: TRBV4-3; length: 20; D: NA; size: NA; DNA: TGCGCCAGCAGCCAACCCCGGAAACCCACAGGGTGGCGAACTAATGAAAAACTGTTTTTT; CDR3: CASSQPRKPTGWRTNEKLFF
J: TRBJ2-7; V: TRBV4-1; length: 14; D: NA; size: NA; DNA: TGCGCCAGCAGCCATCAGGGGAGCTCCTACGAGCAGTACTTC; CDR3: CASSHQGSSYEQYF
J: TRBJ1-4; V: TRBV2; length: 19; D: TRBD1; size: NA; DNA: TGTGCCAGCAGTTACCCAGCGACAGGGAGCTTTGCAACTAATGAAAAACTGTTTTTT; CDR3: CASSYPATGSFATNEKLFF
J: TRBJ2-1; V: TRBV11-3; length: 16; D: TRBD2; size: NA; DNA: TGTGCCAGCAGCACACGCACTAGCGGGGGGATGCGGGAGCAGTTCTTC; CDR3: CASSTRTSGGMREQFF
J: TRBJ2-1; V: TRBV29-1; length: 11; D: NA; size: NA; DNA: TGCAGCGTTGGACATTACAATGAGCAGTTCTTC; CDR3: CSVGHYNEQFF
J: TRBJ2-7; V: TRBV11-1; length: 14; D: NA; size: NA; DNA: TGTGCCAGCAGCTTGAGTGTCCTCGCTTACGAGCAGTACTTC; CDR3: CASSLSVLAYEQYF
J: TRBJ1-3; V: TRBV6-6; length: 14; D: NA; size: NA; DNA: TGTGCCAGCAGCCGACAATCCTCTGGAAACACCATATATTTT; CDR3: CASSRQSSGNTIYF
J: TRBJ1-1; V: TRBV2; length: 15; D: NA; size: NA; DNA: TGTGCCAGCAGTGCCCAGACAGGTGGCTTCCTTGAAGCTTTCTTT; CDR3: CASSAQTGGFLEAFF
J: TRBJ1-2; V: TRBV10-1; length: 14; D: TRBD1; size: NA; DNA: TGCGCCAGCAGTATGGGACAGGGGGCGCATGGCTACACCTTC; CDR3: CASSMGQGAHGYTF
J: TRBJ1-4; V: TRBV27; length: 16; D: NA; size: NA; DNA: TGTGCCAGCAGTCCATCAGACAGTCCCCGGACGGAAAAACTGTTTTTT; CDR3: CASSPSDSPRTEKLFF
J: TRBJ2-1; V: TRBV19; length: 16; D: TRBD2; size: NA; DNA: TGTGCCAGTAGTCGGGGCGGGCGGGGGTCCTACAATGAGCAGTTCTTC; CDR3: CASSRGGRGSYNEQFF
J: TRBJ2-2; V: TRBV6-2/TRBV6-3; length: 14; D: TRBD1; size: NA; DNA: TGTGCCAGCAGTCGAGACAGGGGTTCCGGGGAGCTGTTTTTT; CDR3: CASSRDRGSGELFF